This record concerns one TCR beta chain sequence. The sample holds many counts of this clonotype. Its cognate antigen has yet to be identified. No per-base quality is available; no much larger clone lies one base away. Library construction relied on RACE. Sequencing took place on a NextSeq 500. Library preparation attached unique molecular identifiers to individual cDNA molecules for quantitative, reproducible TCR counting. The original methods were these. The median number of TCRs per sample was roughly 94,000, ranging from 23,224 to 690,600. V, J and CDR3 annotation of the TCR reads was performed with the Decombinator software suite. For the PS versus PT1 abundance plots, all samples were subsampled to the same number of TCRs (28,000). Expanded TCRs were defined as absent before sensitization and observed at least eight times at the 2-week time point. The public reads were quality trimmed at Q25 with fastp and then assembled into clones with MiXCR by TCRdb, keeping productive beta chains. Entries are consolidated by CDR3 protein sequence, retaining the most common genes and DNA. Here the V and J calls rest on TCRdb's processing, not on the authors' analysis. Here the sample has some 81,000 distinct CDR3 sequences; around 9.3% occur a single time. Approximately 1.5% of the sample comes from the top ten.

What this sample's time point label stands for: healthy volunteer bleed at 6 weeks. Total RNA was isolated from unfractionated whole blood collected in Tempus Blood RNA tubes. Roughly 5 healthy volunteers were used as TCR sequencing controls and were bled at day 0, 2 weeks and 6 weeks. The data derive from a study of human T cells and chemical hapten exposure (dated by TCRdb to 2020 to 2023). General notes on the study: Libraries were pooled for sequencing, and per-sample TCR yields varied mainly because of small differences in library volumes within the pool. In alopecia patients, the study followed how the peripheral blood TCR repertoire changed in vivo over primary and secondary sensitization to diphenylcyclopropenone (DPC), a hapten. Each blood RNA sample was used to sequence both TCR alpha and TCR beta chains. Overall study outcomes, separate from this receptor: DPC sensitization did not change how many TCRs were above 1 in 1000 frequency, and no evidence was found of alterations in global repertoire structure. After repeated subsampling, the strength of the expansion versus patch-test correlation and the threshold at which it became significant changed.

The CDR3 numbers 15 residues from cysteine through phenylalanine. Only the CDR3 region is kept as DNA, spanning 45 bases read in frame from base 1. The germline V gene provides CDR1 MNHEY and CDR2 SVGAGI. Trimming at the junction amounts to 2 bases on V and 2 bases on J, and the germline ends lie 11 bases apart. This sequence uses TRBV6-5 and TRBJ2-3; the D segment could be TRBD1, given 5 matching bases. This sequence was found in a female donor in good health. Some clones in this sample may be carry-over from other donors' samples. The source material was whole blood. The bases are TGTGCCAGCAGTTACGCAGGGCCCCCCACAGATACGCAGTATTTT. It is translated as CASSYAGPPTDTQYF.